Listed here are 16 T cell receptor beta chains from one sample, sequenced in a study of blood T cell repertoires in COVID-19. Only in-frame clones appear in the TCRdb table, and some are missing; sequencing was by immunoSEQ multiplex PCR. The table records approximately 300,000 clones, 87% of them present only once. Source material: PBMCs or T cells enriched from blood (not recorded which). Receptor source: a woman in her 30s who had recovered from COVID-19.

In its sample, this clone was seen once. This specimen includes other DNA sequences encoding the same CDR3. The chain couples TRBV11-2 to TRBJ2-6; D ambiguous. Per germline, CDR1 SGHAT and CDR2 FQNNGV. Trimming removed 5 bases from V and 1 base from J, with 3 bases in between. This CDR3 is 13 amino acids long. The CDR3 bases are TGTGCCAGCAGCCTTTCTGGGGCCAACGTCCTGACTTTC. It yields the protein CASSLSGANVLTF.

This chain connects TRBV5-1 to TRBJ1-2; TRBD1 is a possible D gene (6 bases). The length of the CDR3 is 14 residues. The V gene lost 4 bases and the J gene lost 2 bases, with 12 bases spanning the gap. Germline V CDR1 and CDR2: SGHRS, YFSETQ. DNA of the CDR3: TGCGCCAGCAGCCCCGGGGACAACAACTATGGCTACACCTTC. This encodes CASSPGDNNYGYTF.

This rearrangement joins TRBV3-1 (or the pseudogene TRBV3-2) to TRBJ1-1; 7 bases map to TRBD1. V dropped 4 bases and J dropped 3; count of bases not matched to a gene: 5. The CDR3 runs 14 residues. Germline V CDR1 and CDR2: LGHDT, YNNKEL (reference sequence). The CDR3 DNA is TGTGCCAGCAGCCTTAGACAGGGCGACACTGAAGCTTTCTTT. Translated: CASSLRQGDTEAFF.

The genes are TRBV4-1 and TRBJ2-5, with TRBD2 as a possible D gene (6 bases). V lost 0 bases, J lost 4 bases, and 18 bases lay in between. The CDR3 consists of 17 residues. Looked up from germline, CDR1 is MGHRA and CDR2 is YSYEKL. Here the CDR3 reads CASSQEQLGLPGETQYF. The CDR3 nucleotides read TGCGCCAGCAGCCAAGAACAGTTAGGACTACCCGGAGAGACCCAGTACTTC.

This chain connects TRBV15 to TRBJ1-5; D perhaps matches TRBD1 (6 bases). This CDR3 contains 16 residues. The V end was cut by 1 base, the J end by 0 bases, with 10 bases between. CDR1 LNHNV and CDR2 YYDKDF come from the germline V gene (reference sequence). The CDR3 DNA reads as TGTGCCACCAGCAGAGGGGCAGGGGCTAGCAATCAGCCCCAGCATTTT. This gives the protein CATSRGAGASNQPQHF.

V usage is TRBV19 and J usage is TRBJ2-6; 8 bases agree with TRBD1. The junction had 3 bases not matched to a gene; V was cut back by 1 base and J by 4 bases. The CDR3 consists of 16 residues. Germline CDR1 LNHDA, CDR2 SQIVND (reference sequence). CDR3 in amino acids: CASSIGQGAGANVLTF. The CDR3 DNA sequence: TGTGCCAGTAGTATAGGCCAGGGGGCAGGGGCCAACGTCCTGACTTTC.

The chain employs TRBV28 and TRBJ1-5; possible D gene TRBD1, 6 bases. The CDR3 sequence is 14 residues long. Germline V gene data show CDR1 as MDHEN and CDR2 as SYDVKM. V shed 6 bases and J shed 3 bases, with 12 bases lying between them. The CDR3 DNA reads TGTGCCAGCAGAAAACAGGGTCCCAATCAGCCCCAGCATTTT. Amino acid sequence: CASRKQGPNQPQHF.

The chain couples TRBV19 to TRBJ1-4, with 9 nucleotides matching TRBD1. The CDR3 is 16 amino acids. The germline CDR1 and CDR2 sequences are LNHDA and SQIVND (reference sequence). V lost 5 bases and J lost 5; bases outside the gene matches: 9. As DNA, the CDR3 is TGTGCCAGTAGTCCTATCCCCGGGACAGGGAATGAAAAACTGTTTTTT. This gives the protein CASSPIPGTGNEKLFF.

This chain links TRBV7-6 with TRBJ2-3; the match to TRBD1 covers 8 bases. J gave up 4 bases and V 3 bases, and 3 bases lay outside the gene matches. The CDR3 is 14 amino acids. Germline V lookup: CDR1 SGHVS, CDR2 FNYEAQ. The CDR3 spells CASSFGQGADTQYF. Written as DNA, the CDR3 is TGTGCCAGCAGCTTCGGACAGGGCGCAGATACGCAGTATTTT.

The chain carries TRBV9 and TRBJ1-1, with TRBD1 matching 8 bases. With V trimmed by 0 bases and J by 8 bases, 3 bases remained unmatched. The CDR3 has 13 residues. Per the germline V gene, CDR1 is SGDLS and CDR2 is YYNGEE. The DNA of the CDR3 is TGTGCCAGCAGCGTAGAGGGACAGGACGAAGCTTTCTTT. It translates to CASSVEGQDEAFF.

The chain couples TRBV6-1 to TRBJ2-5, with 8 positions matching TRBD2. CDR3 length equals 18 residues. V dropped 0 bases and J dropped 5; count of bases not matched to a gene: 14. The germline V gene has CDR1 MNHNS and CDR2 SASEGT. The CDR3 spells CASSEAPAGGILSETQYF. CDR3 nucleotide sequence: TGTGCCAGCAGTGAAGCACCCGCGGGGGGCATACTATCGGAGACCCAGTACTTC.

This clone has at least ten counts. This chain uses TRBV6-5 with TRBJ1-2; D gene ambiguous. This CDR3 contains 15 residues. Germline V lookup: CDR1 MNHEY, CDR2 SVGAGI. Between the trimmed V and J ends, which lost 0 bases and 0 bases, there was a span of 8 bases. The CDR3 region has the DNA TGTGCCAGCAGTTACTCTGAGGGTTCTAACTATGGCTACACCTTC. It translates to CASSYSEGSNYGYTF.

This clone was picked up one time. The chain has TRBV18 and TRBJ1-4; TRBD1 might be the D (5 bases). This CDR3 is built from 14 residues. In germline, CDR1 is KGHSH, CDR2 LQKENI. With 3 bases removed from V and 8 bases from J, the gap between germline ends came to 13 bases. CDR3 nucleotides: TGTGCCAGCTCACCCCAGGGTAGTAACGAAAAACTGTTTTTT. Amino acids: CASSPQGSNEKLFF.

The V and J genes are TRBV19 and TRBJ1-1, with D perhaps TRBD1 (6 bases). The germline V and J ends were trimmed by 3 bases and 4 bases, with 9 bases remaining between them. From germline, CDR1 is LNHDA and CDR2 SQIVND (reference sequence). The CDR3 is 13 residues long. CDR3 nucleotides: TGTGCCAGTAGTATCGGACAGCTCACTGAAGCTTTCTTT. This sequence encodes CASSIGQLTEAFF.

This chain connects TRBV7-9 to TRBJ1-2; maybe TRBD1 (6 bases). Trimming took off 5 bases at V and 2 bases at J, with 12 bases between the two ends. Germline CDR1 and CDR2: SEHNR and FQNEAQ (reference sequence). The CDR3 runs 14 residues. CDR3 sequence (DNA): TGTGCCAGCAGCCCGCAGGGGCCAAACTATGGCTACACCTTC. It encodes CASSPQGPNYGYTF.

This clone was found a few times. The sample has other DNA sequences that encode this CDR3 too. V is TRBV5-1 and J is TRBJ1-2, with a tentative D call TRBD1 (5 bases). V was shortened by 0 bases and J by 2 bases, with 5 bases between the two germline ends. This CDR3 spans 13 amino acids. The V gene's germline CDR1 is SGHRS and CDR2 YFSETQ. The CDR3 reads CASSLAGNYGYTF. CDR3 coding DNA: TGCGCCAGCAGCTTGGCAGGGAACTATGGCTACACCTTC. Full variable domain (remainder filled in from reference TRBV5-1 and TRBJ1-2): KAGVTQTPRYLIKTRGQQVTLSCSPISGHRSVSWYQQTPGQGLQFLFEYFSETQRNKGNFPGRFSGRQFSNSRSEMNVSTLELGDSALYLCASSLAGNYGYTFGSGTRLTVV.